The 7 T cell receptor beta chains presented below share a single source sample, sequenced in a study of blood T cell repertoires in COVID-19. TCRdb keeps only in-frame clones here, not all; method: immunoSEQ multiplex PCR. The sample shows approximately 250,000 clones, roughly four fifths of them seen only once. The specimen was peripheral blood. Receptors were obtained from a man over 45 with acute or convalescent COVID-19.

This clone was detected only a few times. The V and J genes are TRBV19 and TRBJ2-2; the D is unclear. This CDR3 is built from 14 residues. Germline CDR1 is LNHDA and CDR2 is SQIVND (reference sequence). V was cut by 2 bases and J by 2 bases, with 6 bases left in between. The CDR3 is CASSIYINTGELFF. CDR3 coding DNA: TGTGCCAGTAGTATATACATTAACACCGGGGAGCTGTTTTTT.

V gene TRBV19 combines with J gene TRBJ1-2; D is undetermined. The CDR3 runs 13 residues. Trimming removed 3 bases from V and 4 bases from J, with 9 bases in between. The germline CDR1 and CDR2 sequences are LNHDA and SQIVND (reference sequence). The CDR3 sequence: CASSMAPLYGYTF. CDR3 coding DNA: TGTGCCAGTAGTATGGCACCCCTCTATGGCTACACCTTC.

This clone was detected only a few times. This chain connects TRBV11-2 to TRBJ2-5; D call uncertain. Per the germline V gene, CDR1 is SGHAT and CDR2 is FQNNGV. Trimming took 5 bases from V and 1 from J, leaving 14 bases between them. The CDR3 runs 15 residues. The CDR3 nucleotides are TGTGCCAGCAGCCCCTTCTACTCCCTCCAAGAGACCCAGTACTTC. Translating it yields CASSPFYSLQETQYF.

In its sample, this clone was seen a few times. This chain uses TRBV29-1 with TRBJ1-2; D unresolved. The ends were cut back, 6 bases at V and 4 bases at J, with 6 bases in the middle. The CDR3 runs to 10 residues. Germline loops: CDR1 SQVTM, CDR2 ANQGSEA. The CDR3 DNA reads TGCAGCGTCAACAGCTATGGCTACACCTTC. It translates to CSVNSYGYTF.

The V and J genes are TRBV19 and TRBJ2-1; D might be TRBD1 (5 bases). There are 13 residues in the CDR3. Looked up from germline, CDR1 is LNHDA and CDR2 is SQIVND (reference sequence). V lost 6 bases to trimming and J lost 5 bases, with 11 bases between them. The CDR3 bases are TGTGCCAGTAGCATCAGGGTAGACAATGAGCAGTTCTTC. Its protein is CASSIRVDNEQFF.

In this sample, this clone turned up a few times. V is TRBV19 and J is TRBJ1-1, with no clear D. Trimming removed 3 bases from V and 5 bases from J, with 13 bases in between. There are 14 residues in the CDR3. Germline assignment: CDR1 LNHDA and CDR2 SQIVND (reference sequence). CDR3 nucleotides: TGTGCCAGTAGTATTAGGTATAGCCGGACTGAAGCTTTCTTT. Residues: CASSIRYSRTEAFF.

This clone has a count of ten or more. The chain uses TRBV7-3 and TRBJ2-3; D gene uncertain. Trimming took off 5 bases at V and 7 bases at J, with 10 bases between the two ends. This CDR3 has 12 amino acids. In germline, CDR1 is SGHTA, CDR2 FQGTGA. CDR3 sequence (DNA): TGTGCCAGCAGCCCCGGGTACCATACGCAGTATTTT. Protein product: CASSPGYHTQYF.